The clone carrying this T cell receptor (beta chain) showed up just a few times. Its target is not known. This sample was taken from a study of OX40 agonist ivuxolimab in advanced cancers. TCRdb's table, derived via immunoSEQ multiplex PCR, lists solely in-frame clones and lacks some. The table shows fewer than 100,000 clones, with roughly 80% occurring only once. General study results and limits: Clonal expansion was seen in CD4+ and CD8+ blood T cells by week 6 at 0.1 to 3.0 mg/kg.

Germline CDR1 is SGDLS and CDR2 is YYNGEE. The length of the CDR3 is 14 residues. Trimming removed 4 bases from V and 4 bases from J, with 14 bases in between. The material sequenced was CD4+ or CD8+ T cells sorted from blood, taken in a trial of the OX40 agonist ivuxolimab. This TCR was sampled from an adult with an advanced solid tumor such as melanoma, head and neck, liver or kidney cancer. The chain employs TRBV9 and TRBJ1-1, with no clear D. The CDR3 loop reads CASSPPGRSTEAFF. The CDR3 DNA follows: TGTGCCAGCAGCCCCCCCGGGCGGAGCACTGAAGCTTTCTTT.